Listed below are T cell receptor beta chains from one sample, sequenced in a study of Ad26.COV2.S vaccination and SARS-CoV-2 variants. Clones were sequenced by immunoSEQ multiplex PCR, and TCRdb holds only the in-frame ones, with some missing. The repertoire holds hundreds of thousands of clones, with 89% as singletons. The specimen was peripheral blood, collected in a trial of Ad26.COV2.S vaccine versus placebo. The receptors derive from a person between 18 and 65 years old who received the Ad26.COV2.S COVID-19 vaccine or a placebo. CDR3s include the opening cysteine and the closing phenylalanine or tryptophan. A D gene is named only where the DNA matches it firmly. Clone size, where shown, is once, few, many, or a class for clones that have expanded.

v_gene: TRBV11-3
d_gene: TRBD1
abundance: -
j_gene: TRBJ2-5
CDR3aa: CASSLGDRGQETQYF
CDR3nt: TGTGCCAGCAGCTTAGGCGACAGGGGTCAAGAGACCCAGTACTTC

v_gene: TRBV7-9
d_gene: TRBD1
abundance: few
j_gene: TRBJ1-2
CDR3aa: CASSSPFRQGAGDAF
CDR3nt: TGTGCCAGCAGCTCCCCATTCAGACAGGGGGCGGGAGACGCCTTC

v_gene: TRBV27
d_gene: -
abundance: -
j_gene: TRBJ2-7
CDR3aa: CASSLLMGSGDEQYF
CDR3nt: TGTGCCAGCAGCCTCCTCATGGGGTCCGGGGACGAGCAGTACTTC

v_gene: TRBV6-4
d_gene: -
abundance: -
j_gene: TRBJ1-5
CDR3aa: CASSDSRCGRQPQHF
CDR3nt: TGTGCCAGCAGTGACTCAAGATGTGGAAGGCAGCCCCAGCATTTT

v_gene: TRBV4-1
d_gene: -
abundance: -
j_gene: TRBJ1-3
CDR3aa: CASSQAQSSGNTIYF
CDR3nt: TGCGCCAGCAGCCAGGCACAGAGCTCTGGAAACACCATATATTTT

v_gene: TRBV5-8
d_gene: -
abundance: -
j_gene: TRBJ2-5
CDR3aa: CASRHPSSQGETQYF
CDR3nt: TGTGCCAGCAGACATCCTTCGAGCCAGGGAGAGACCCAGTACTTC

v_gene: TRBV20-1
d_gene: -
abundance: -
j_gene: TRBJ2-7
CDR3aa: CSGGGVYEQYF
CDR3nt: TGCAGTGGCGGCGGGGTCTACGAGCAGTACTTC

v_gene: TRBV4-1
d_gene: -
abundance: -
j_gene: TRBJ1-1
CDR3aa: CASSQGLLTGIRAEAFF
CDR3nt: TGCGCCAGCAGCCAGGGACTCCTGACAGGAATTAGGGCTGAAGCTTTCTTT

v_gene: TRBV4-3
d_gene: -
abundance: -
j_gene: TRBJ2-3
CDR3aa: CASSQGSAPRDTQYF
CDR3nt: TGCGCCAGCAGCCAAGGTAGCGCGCCGCGGGATACGCAGTATTTT

v_gene: TRBV3-1/TRBV3-2
d_gene: TRBD1
abundance: -
j_gene: TRBJ2-2
CDR3aa: CASSHGQGENTGELFF
CDR3nt: TGTGCCAGCAGCCACGGACAGGGAGAGAACACCGGGGAGCTGTTTTTT